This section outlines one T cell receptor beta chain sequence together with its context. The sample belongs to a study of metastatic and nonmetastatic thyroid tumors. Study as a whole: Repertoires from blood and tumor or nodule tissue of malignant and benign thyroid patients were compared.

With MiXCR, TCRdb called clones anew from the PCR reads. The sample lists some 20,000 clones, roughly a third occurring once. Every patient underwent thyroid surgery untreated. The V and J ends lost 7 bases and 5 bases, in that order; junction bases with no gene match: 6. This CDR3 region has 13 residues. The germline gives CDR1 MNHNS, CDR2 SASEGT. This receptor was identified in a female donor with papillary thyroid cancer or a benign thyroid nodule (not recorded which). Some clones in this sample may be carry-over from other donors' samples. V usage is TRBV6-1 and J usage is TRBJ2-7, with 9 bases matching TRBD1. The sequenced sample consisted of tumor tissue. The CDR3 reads CASTRDRVNEQYF. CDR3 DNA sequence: TGTGCCAGCACCCGGGACAGGGTGAACGAGCAGTACTTC.